This T cell receptor (beta chain) was captured by sequencing in a study of CD8 T cells in Susac syndrome. General study points: By the study's own acknowledgment, its TCR sequencing and HLA analysis included relatively few individuals.

An input of 0.5 to 1 ug of RNA was subjected to reverse transcription using random hexamers. The amplification used immunoSEQ multiplex PCR on TCR beta CDR3; it spanned 54 Vbeta and 13 Jbeta. TCRdb redid the calling of the immunoSEQ multiplex PCR reads with MiXCR, one entry per CDR3 protein. The profile covers some 160,000 distinct CDR3 sequences, with about 95% appearing a single time and 0.15% to 0.2% taken by the ten largest. Germline CDR1 and CDR2: SGHVS and FQNEAQ. There are 14 residues in the CDR3. The V and J ends lost 3 bases and 5 bases respectively, with 14 bases between them. With respect to this clonotype: The target antigen is unknown.

The multiple sclerosis control cohort comprised treatment-naive individuals presenting with stable or active relapsing-remitting disease. Purification of the CD8+ and CD4+ T cells relied on negative isolation, and TEMRA cells underwent FACS enrichment. The chain recombines TRBV7-8 with TRBJ2-7, with a tentative D call TRBD1 (5 bases). Sequencing used CD8+ T cells from PBMCs. This clonotype was sampled from a human donor with multiple sclerosis. CDR3 amino acids: CASSFSAGWDEQYF. The DNA of the CDR3 is TGTGCCAGCAGCTTTTCCGCAGGGTGGGACGAGCAGTACTTC.